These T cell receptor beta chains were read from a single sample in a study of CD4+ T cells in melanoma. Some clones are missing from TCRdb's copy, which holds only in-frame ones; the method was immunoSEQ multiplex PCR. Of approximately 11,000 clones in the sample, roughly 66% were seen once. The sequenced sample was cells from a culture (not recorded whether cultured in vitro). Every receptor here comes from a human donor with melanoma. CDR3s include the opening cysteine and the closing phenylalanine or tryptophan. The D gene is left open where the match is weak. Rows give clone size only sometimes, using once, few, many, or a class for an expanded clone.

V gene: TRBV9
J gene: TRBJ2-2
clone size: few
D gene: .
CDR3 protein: CASSVTALRGAGTGELFF
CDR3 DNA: TGTGCCAGCAGCGTAACCGCACTCCGGGGAGCAGGGACCGGGGAGCTGTTTTTT

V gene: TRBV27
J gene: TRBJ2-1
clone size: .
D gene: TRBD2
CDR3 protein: CASRPGLAHNEQFF
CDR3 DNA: TGTGCCAGCAGACCGGGACTAGCACACAATGAGCAGTTCTTC

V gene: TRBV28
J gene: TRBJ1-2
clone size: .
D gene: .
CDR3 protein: CASSPSSHGYTF
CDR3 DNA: TGTGCCAGCAGTCCATCATCCCATGGCTACACCTTC

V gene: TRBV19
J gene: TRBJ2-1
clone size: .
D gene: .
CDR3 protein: CASSINQGINEQFF
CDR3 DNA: TGTGCCAGTAGTATCAATCAGGGCATAAATGAGCAGTTCTTC

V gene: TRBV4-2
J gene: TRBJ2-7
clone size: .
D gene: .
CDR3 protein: CASSQDGGSYEQYF
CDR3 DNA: TGTGCCAGCAGCCAAGATGGGGGGTCCTACGAGCAGTACTTC

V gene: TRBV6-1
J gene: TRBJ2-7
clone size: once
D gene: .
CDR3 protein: CAIERWESYEQYF
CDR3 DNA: TGTGCCATCGAAAGATGGGAGTCCTACGAGCAGTACTTC

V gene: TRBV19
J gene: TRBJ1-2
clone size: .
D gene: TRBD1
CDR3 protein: CASSIGQGDSGYYGYTF
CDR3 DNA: TGTGCCAGTAGTATAGGACAGGGGGATTCCGGGTACTATGGCTACACCTTC

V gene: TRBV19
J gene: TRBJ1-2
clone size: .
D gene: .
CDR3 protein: CASSRGNNYGYTF
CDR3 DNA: TGTGCCAGTAGCAGGGGCAACAACTATGGCTACACCTTC

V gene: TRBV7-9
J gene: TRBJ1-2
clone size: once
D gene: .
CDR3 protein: CASSFVDYGYTF
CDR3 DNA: TGTGCCAGCAGCTTTGTGGACTATGGCTACACCTTC

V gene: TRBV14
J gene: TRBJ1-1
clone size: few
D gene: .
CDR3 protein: CASSQVGAVRRGTEAFF
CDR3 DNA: TGTGCCAGCAGCCAAGTAGGGGCAGTGCGGCGAGGGACTGAAGCTTTCTTT

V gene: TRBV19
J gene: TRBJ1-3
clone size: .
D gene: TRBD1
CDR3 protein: CASTSYGTASGNTIYF
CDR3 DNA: TGTGCCAGTACGAGCTACGGGACAGCCTCTGGAAACACCATATATTTT

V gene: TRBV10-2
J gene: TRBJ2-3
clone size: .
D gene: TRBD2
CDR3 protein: CASNAGTGEGDTQYF
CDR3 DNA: TGCGCCAGCAACGCGGGTACGGGGGAGGGGGATACGCAGTATTTT

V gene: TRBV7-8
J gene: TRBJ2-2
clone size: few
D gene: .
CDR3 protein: CASSRPGELFF
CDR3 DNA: TGTGCCAGCAGCCGCCCCGGGGAGCTGTTTTTT

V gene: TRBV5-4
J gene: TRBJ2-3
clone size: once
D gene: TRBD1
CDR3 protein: CASSLQGATDTQYF
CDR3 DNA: TGTGCCAGCAGCCTACAGGGGGCTACAGATACGCAGTATTTT

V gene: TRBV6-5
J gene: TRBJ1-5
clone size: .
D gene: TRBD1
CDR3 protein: CASSLTGGSNQPQHF
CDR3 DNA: TGTGCCAGCAGCCTAACAGGGGGCAGCAATCAGCCCCAGCATTTT

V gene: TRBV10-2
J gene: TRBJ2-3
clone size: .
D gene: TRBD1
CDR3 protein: CASSELRGRTDTQYF
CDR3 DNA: TGCGCCAGCAGTGAGCTCAGGGGGCGCACAGATACGCAGTATTTT

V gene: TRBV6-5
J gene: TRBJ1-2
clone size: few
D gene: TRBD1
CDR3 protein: CASSSEGQGAYGYTF
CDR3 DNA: TGTGCCAGCAGTTCAGAGGGACAGGGGGCATATGGCTACACCTTC

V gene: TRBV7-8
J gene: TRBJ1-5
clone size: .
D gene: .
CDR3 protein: CASSLFGTGSNQPQHF
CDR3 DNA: TGTGCCAGCAGCTTATTTGGTACTGGCAGCAATCAGCCCCAGCATTTT

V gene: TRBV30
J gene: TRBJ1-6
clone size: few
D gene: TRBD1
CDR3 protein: CAWSGGQSYNSPLHF
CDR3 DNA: TGTGCCTGGAGTGGGGGACAGAGTTATAATTCACCCCTCCACTTT

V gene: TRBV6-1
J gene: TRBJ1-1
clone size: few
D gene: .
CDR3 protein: CASRRHVDTEAFF
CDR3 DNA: TGTGCCAGCAGAAGACATGTGGACACTGAAGCTTTCTTT

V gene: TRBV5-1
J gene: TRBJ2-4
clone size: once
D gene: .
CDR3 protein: CASSRDTAKNIQYF
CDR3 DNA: TGCGCCAGCAGCCGGGACACGGCCAAAAACATTCAGTACTTC

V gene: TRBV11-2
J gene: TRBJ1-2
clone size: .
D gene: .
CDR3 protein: CASRKDGGNYGYTF
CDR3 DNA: TGTGCCAGCAGAAAAGACGGGGGTAACTATGGCTACACCTTC

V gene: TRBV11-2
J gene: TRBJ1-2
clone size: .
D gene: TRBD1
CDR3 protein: CASRSLRTGDSGYTF
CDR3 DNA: TGTGCCAGCAGGTCACTCAGGACAGGGGATTCTGGCTACACCTTC

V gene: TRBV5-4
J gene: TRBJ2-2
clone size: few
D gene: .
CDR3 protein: CASSLFGVTGELFF
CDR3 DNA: TGTGCCAGCAGCTTGTTTGGGGTGACCGGGGAGCTGTTTTTT

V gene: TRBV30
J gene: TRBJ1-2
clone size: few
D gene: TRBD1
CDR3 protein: CAWRRTGVGYTF
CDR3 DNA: TGTGCCTGGAGGCGGACAGGGGTTGGCTACACCTTC

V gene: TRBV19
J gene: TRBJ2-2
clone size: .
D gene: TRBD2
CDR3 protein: CASKKPRLAGGTNTGELFF
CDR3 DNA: TGTGCCAGTAAGAAACCCCGGCTAGCGGGGGGGACGAACACCGGGGAGCTGTTTTTT

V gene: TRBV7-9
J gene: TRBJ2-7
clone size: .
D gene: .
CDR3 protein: CASSLLDEQYF
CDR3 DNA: TGTGCCAGCAGCTTATTGGACGAGCAGTACTTC